The 2 T cell receptor beta chains below were found in one sample sequenced in a study of spatial heterogeneity in lung cancer (dated by TCRdb to between 2017 and 2020). Library construction relied on 5' RACE. Sequencing was performed on a NextSeq 500. Through fastp at Q25 and MiXCR, TCRdb rebuilt clones from the public reads, retaining in-frame beta chains. Entries that share a CDR3 protein sequence are merged under the most common genes and DNA. The sample data list some 120,000 distinct CDR3 sequences, and 12% of these were observed just once. The ten top clones hold approximately 17% of the sample. The time point label for this specimen denotes: blood at routine non-recurrence follow-up after resection. Without any cell sorting, TCR sequencing was performed on whole RNA extracted either from tumor and nontumor lung tissue or from cryopreserved PBMC samples. The sample in question was PBMCs, obtained at follow-up. These receptors all come from a male donor with early-stage non-small cell lung cancer.

In this sample, this clonotype turned up many times. The chain links TRBV20-1 to TRBJ2-7; D is unclear. V was cut by 6 bases and J by 4 bases, with 10 bases left in between. This CDR3 has 11 residues. Germline V lookup: CDR1 DFQATT, CDR2 SNEGSKA (reference sequence). The CDR3 coding sequence is TGCAGTGCCCAAAAAGCTTACGAGCAGTACTTC. Translating it yields CSAQKAYEQYF.

This clonotype was recorded only once. The junction shows a germline mismatch at one end, possibly a read error. The rearrangement links TRBV5-1 to TRBJ2-7; D is unclear. CDR3 size: 11 residues. The germline gives CDR1 SGHRS, CDR2 YFSETQ. The CDR3 nucleotides are TGCGCCAGCAGCTCTGATTACGGGCAGTACTTC. Translated, it gives CASSSDYGQYF.